Listed here are 20 T cell receptor beta chains from one sample, sequenced in a study of blood T cell repertoires in COVID-19 (dated by TCRdb to 2018 to 2020). The library was built by means of the immunoSEQ multiplex PCR assay. Entries here come from immuneACCESS through TCRdb and include only in-frame sequences with V and J called. Some clones fail to appear in such tables; in the studies checked, an unresolved V gene covers under half of the shortfall, and the cause of the remainder is unknown. This sample lists over 200,000 clones; about 85% were detected once. Over 9.5% of the sample is in the top ten clones. The material sequenced was peripheral blood. These receptors all come from a woman aged 18-29 years who had recovered from COVID-19.

The chain employs TRBV18 and TRBJ2-1; 10 bases match TRBD2. The CDR3 is made up of 15 amino acids. V was pared by 0 bases and J by 10 bases, with 6 bases of the junction left unmatched. Germline CDR1 is KGHSH and CDR2 is LQKENI. The CDR3 region has the DNA TGTGCCAGCTCACCACCTAGCCTAGCGGGAGAAGAGCAGTTCTTC. Translated: CASSPPSLAGEEQFF.

V and J are TRBV9 and TRBJ2-1, with D possibly being TRBD2 (5 bases). The CDR3 is 15 residues long. Germline-derived CDR1 and CDR2 are SGDLS and YYNGEE. Trimming cost V 0 bases and J 8 bases, with 15 bases left between them. Here the CDR3 reads CASSVAESGRDEQFF. The CDR3 DNA sequence: TGTGCCAGCAGCGTAGCTGAATCTGGGCGGGATGAGCAGTTCTTC. The entire variable domain, with the rest obtained from reference TRBV9 and TRBJ2-1, is as follows: DSGVTQTPKHLITATGQRVTLRCSPRSGDLSVYWYQQSLDQGLQFLIQYYNGEERAKGNILERFSAQQFPDLHSELNLSSLELGDSALYFCASSVAESGRDEQFFGPGTRLTVL.

This chain joins TRBV7-3 and TRBJ1-1, with D hard to call. V was pared by 6 bases and J by 1 base, with 9 bases between. Germline CDR1 reads SGHTA; CDR2 reads FQGTGA. The CDR3 consists of 13 residues. CDR3 amino acids: CASSFNSNTEAFF. As DNA, the CDR3 is TGTGCCAGCAGTTTTAATTCGAACACTGAAGCTTTCTTT.

The chain uses TRBV29-1 and TRBJ2-2, with D maybe TRBD2 (5 bases). The CDR3 contains 18 residues. V lost 4 bases and J lost 0, with 21 bases in between. CDR1 SQVTM and CDR2 ANQGSEA come from the germline V gene. Here the CDR3 reads CSVALRETRKANTGELFF. CDR3 nucleotide sequence: TGCAGCGTTGCCCTTAGGGAGACAAGAAAAGCGAACACCGGGGAGCTGTTTTTT.

For this clone: Other DNA sequences within the sample encode an identical CDR3. The chain joins TRBV7-2 to TRBJ2-3, with 14 bases identical to TRBD2. Germline CDR1 is SGHTA and CDR2 is FQGNSA. The CDR3 totals 16 residues. J was trimmed by 3 bases and V by 1 base; bases with no gene match: 0. CDR3 DNA sequence: TGTGCCAGCAGCTTAGGACTAGCGGGAGGGACAGATACGCAGTATTTT. This encodes CASSLGLAGGTDTQYF. The variable domain in full, with the rest retrieved from reference TRBV7-2 and TRBJ2-3, is GAGVSQSPSNKVTEKGKDVELRCDPISGHTALYWYRQSLGQGLEFLIYFQGNSAPDKSGLPSDRFSAERTGGSVSTLTIQRTQQEDSAVYLCASSLGLAGGTDTQYFGPGTRLTVL.

This rearrangement joins TRBV19 to TRBJ2-7; D is perhaps TRBD1 (6 bases). Trimming pared 5 bases from V and 4 bases from J, leaving 15 bases between. Germline V gene sequence: CDR1 LNHDA, CDR2 SQIVND (reference sequence). The CDR3 runs 14 residues. The DNA of the CDR3 is TGTGCCAGTAGTCTACAGGGAGAGTCATACGAGCAGTACTTC. It specifies CASSLQGESYEQYF.

This rearrangement joins TRBV11-2 to TRBJ2-3, with a weak D call TRBD1 (5 bases). The ends were cut back, 1 base at V and 5 bases at J, with 16 bases in the middle. The germline V gene has CDR1 SGHAT and CDR2 FQNNGV. The CDR3 is made up of 16 amino acids. The CDR3 is CASSLARQPLEDTQYF. Written as DNA, the CDR3 is TGTGCCAGCAGCTTAGCCAGACAGCCCCTAGAAGATACGCAGTATTTT.

This clone was counted once. This chain links TRBV4-1 with TRBJ1-5; 7 bases agree with TRBD1. From germline, CDR1 is MGHRA and CDR2 YSYEKL. V was pared by 0 bases and J by 6 bases, with 5 bases of the junction left unmatched. The CDR3 length is 15 residues. Here the CDR3 reads CASSQETGRSQPQHF. CDR3 sequence (DNA): TGCGCCAGCAGCCAAGAGACAGGGAGAAGTCAGCCCCAGCATTTT.

The chain couples TRBV7-8 to TRBJ2-7, with 8 bases that match TRBD2. The length of the CDR3 is 15 residues. Germline V gene sequence: CDR1 SGHVS, CDR2 FQNEAQ. V dropped 1 base and J dropped 2; count of bases not matched to a gene: 4. CDR3 sequence (DNA): TGTGCCAGCAGCTTAGTTCCCGGGAGGGCCTACGAGCAGTACTTC. Its protein product is CASSLVPGRAYEQYF.

The chain carries TRBV6-5 and TRBJ1-1; D is perhaps TRBD1 (6 bases). Germline V gene lookup returns CDR1 MNHEY and CDR2 SVGAGI. This CDR3 has 12 residues. V shed 9 bases and J shed 8 bases, with 16 bases lying between them. The CDR3 loop reads CASDRQREEAFF. The CDR3 nucleotides read TGTGCCAGTGACAGGCAAAGAGAAGAAGCTTTCTTT.

This clone was counted a few times. The chain is built from TRBV19 and TRBJ1-5; possibly TRBD1 for D (5 bases). There are 14 residues in the CDR3. V gave up 4 bases and J gave up 8 bases, with 15 bases separating them. Germline CDR1 LNHDA, CDR2 SQIVND (reference sequence). The DNA for the CDR3 is TGTGCCAGTAGTACAAGTGTCCGCAGGGAGCCCCAGCATTTT. It encodes CASSTSVRREPQHF.

The rearrangement joins TRBV11-2 to TRBJ1-5; D is perhaps TRBD1 (5 bases). The V end was cut by 5 bases, the J end by 0 bases, with 8 bases between. Germline assignment: CDR1 SGHAT and CDR2 FQNNGV. The CDR3 runs 14 residues. The CDR3, as DNA: TGTGCCAGCAGCCAGGGTGTTAGCAATCAGCCCCAGCATTTT. Its translation is CASSQGVSNQPQHF.

The chain carries TRBV7-3 and TRBJ1-1; TRBD1 is a possible D gene (5 bases). The germline V gene encodes CDR1 SGHTA and CDR2 FQGTGA. V lost 5 bases to trimming and J lost 1 base, with 8 bases between them. The CDR3 loop spans 13 amino acids. The CDR3: CASSRQWNTEAFF. CDR3 DNA sequence: TGTGCCAGCAGCCGACAGTGGAACACTGAAGCTTTCTTT.

This clone was detected only a few times. CDR3 in amino acids: CASSADRGRSDTQYF. DNA for the CDR3: TGTGCCAGCAGCGCGGACAGGGGGCGATCAGATACGCAGTATTTT. The chain is built from TRBV2 and TRBJ2-3; 11 positions match TRBD1. Germline assignment: CDR1 SNHLY and CDR2 FYNNEI. CDR3 length: 15 amino acids. V gave up 6 bases and J gave up 4 bases; unmatched junction bases: 6.

The chain is built from TRBV13 and TRBJ2-7; TRBD2 aligns across 12 bases. The V and J ends lost 0 bases and 4 bases, in that order; junction bases with no gene match: 4. Germline V CDR1 and CDR2: PRHDT, FYEKMQ (reference sequence). The CDR3 is made up of 16 amino acids. This CDR3 is CASSLGLAGGGYEQYF. The CDR3 DNA sequence: TGTGCCAGCAGCTTAGGACTAGCGGGAGGAGGATACGAGCAGTACTTC.

The J gene is TRBJ2-7, the V gene TRBV4-3; no clear D gene. CDR3 length equals 16 residues. V was shortened by 0 bases and J by 6 bases, with 18 bases between the two germline ends. The germline CDR1 and CDR2 sequences are LGHNA and YSLEER. The CDR3 is CASSQDLVGVTSEQYF. The CDR3 DNA reads TGCGCCAGCAGCCAAGATTTGGTTGGAGTGACCAGCGAGCAGTACTTC.

With regard to this clone: Mismatch with germline at one junction end may stem from a read error. The V gene is TRBV9, the J gene TRBJ1-2, with D unclear. CDR3 size: 13 residues. Germline V CDR1 and CDR2: SGDLS, YYNGEE. The chain's CDR3 is CASSPRGNFGYTF. The CDR3 bases are TGTGCCAGCAGTCCCCGGGGTAACTTTGGCTACACCTTC.

Turning to this clone: A read error is the likely source, as a far larger clone sits one nucleotide away. The CDR3 reads CASSQGPEAFF. As DNA, the CDR3 is TGTGCCAGCAGTCAGGGTCCTGAAGCTTTCTTT. The chain couples TRBV27 to TRBJ1-1; D may be TRBD1 (5 bases). Germline V gene data show CDR1 as MNHEY and CDR2 as SMNVEV (reference sequence). This CDR3 is 11 amino acids long. V dropped 5 bases and J dropped 6 bases, with 7 bases sitting between them.

This clone was seen a single time. V gene TRBV5-6 combines with J gene TRBJ2-7, with 7 bases aligning to TRBD2. V shed 2 bases and J 6 bases; nucleotides not matched to a gene: 2. CDR1 SGHDT and CDR2 YYEEEE come from the germline V gene. The CDR3 has 12 residues. This CDR3 reads CASSFGTIEQYF. CDR3 coding DNA: TGTGCCAGCAGCTTCGGGACTATCGAGCAGTACTTC.

This rearrangement joins TRBV21-1 to TRBJ2-1; the table's D gene call, TRBD2, was not cross checked with the DNA. TRBV21-1 is labeled a pseudogene. The CDR3 loop spans 14 amino acids. The CDR3 sequence: CASSKEGSEHEQFF. In DNA form, the CDR3 reads TGTGCCAGCAGCAAAGAAGGCTCGGAGCATGAGCAGTTCTTC.